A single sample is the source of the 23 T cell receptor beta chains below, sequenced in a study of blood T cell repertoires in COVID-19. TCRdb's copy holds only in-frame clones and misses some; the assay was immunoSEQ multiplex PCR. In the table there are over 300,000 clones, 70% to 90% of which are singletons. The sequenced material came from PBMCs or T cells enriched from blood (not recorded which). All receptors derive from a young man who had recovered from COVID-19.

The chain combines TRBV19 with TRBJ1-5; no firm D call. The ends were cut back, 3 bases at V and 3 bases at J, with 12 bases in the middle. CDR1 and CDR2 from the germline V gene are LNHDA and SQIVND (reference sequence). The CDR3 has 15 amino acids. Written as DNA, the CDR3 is TGTGCCAGTAGTATCCGGGAGAACCTCAATCAGCCCCAGCATTTT. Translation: CASSIRENLNQPQHF. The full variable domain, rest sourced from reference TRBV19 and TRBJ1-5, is DGGITQSPKYLFRKEGQNVTLSCEQNLNHDAMYWYRQDPGQGLRLIYYSQIVNDFQKGDIAEGYSVSREKKESFPLTVTSAQKNPTAFYLCASSIRENLNQPQHFGDGTRLSIL.

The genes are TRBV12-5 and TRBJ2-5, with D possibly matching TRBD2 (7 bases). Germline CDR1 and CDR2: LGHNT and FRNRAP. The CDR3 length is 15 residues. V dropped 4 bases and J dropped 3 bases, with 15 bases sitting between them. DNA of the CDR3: TGTGCTAGTGGTTCCAGCCGGGGGGCGGAAGAGACCCAGTACTTC. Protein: CASGSSRGAEETQYF.

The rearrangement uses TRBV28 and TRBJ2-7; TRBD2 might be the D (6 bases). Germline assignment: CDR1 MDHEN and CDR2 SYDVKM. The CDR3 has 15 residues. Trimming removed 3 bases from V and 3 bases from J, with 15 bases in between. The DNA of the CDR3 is TGTGCCAGCAGTTTGGAGGGAGGACCGGACTACGAGCAGTACTTC. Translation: CASSLEGGPDYEQYF.

CDR3 DNA: TGCAGTGCTAGTGAGGGGACAGGAAAAAACATTCAGTACTTC. Translation: CSASEGTGKNIQYF. The rearrangement joins TRBV20-1 to TRBJ2-4; TRBD1 matches at 8 bases. The CDR3 totals 14 residues. Germline V gene sequence: CDR1 DFQATT, CDR2 SNEGSKA (reference sequence). Trimming at V came to 3 bases and at J to 4 bases, leaving 5 bases not matched to a gene.

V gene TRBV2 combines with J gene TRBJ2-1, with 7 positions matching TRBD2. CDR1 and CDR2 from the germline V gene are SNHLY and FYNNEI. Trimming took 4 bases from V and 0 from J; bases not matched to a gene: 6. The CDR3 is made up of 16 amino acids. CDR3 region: CASSGERGLSYNEQFF. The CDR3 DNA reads TGTGCCAGCAGTGGCGAGCGGGGCCTCTCCTACAATGAGCAGTTCTTC.

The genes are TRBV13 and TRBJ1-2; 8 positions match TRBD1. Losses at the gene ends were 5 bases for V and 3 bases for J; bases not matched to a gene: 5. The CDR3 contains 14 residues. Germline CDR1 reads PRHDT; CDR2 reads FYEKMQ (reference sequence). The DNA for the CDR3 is TGTGCCAGCAGCCCGACAGGGGAATACTATGGCTACACCTTC. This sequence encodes CASSPTGEYYGYTF.

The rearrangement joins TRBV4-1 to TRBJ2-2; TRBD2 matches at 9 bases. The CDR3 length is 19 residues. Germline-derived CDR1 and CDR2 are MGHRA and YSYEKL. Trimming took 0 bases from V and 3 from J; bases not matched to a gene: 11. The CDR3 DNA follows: TGCGCCAGCAGCCAAGATCAGTGGGTAGCGGGGGCCTACACCGGGGAGCTGTTTTTT. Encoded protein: CASSQDQWVAGAYTGELFF.

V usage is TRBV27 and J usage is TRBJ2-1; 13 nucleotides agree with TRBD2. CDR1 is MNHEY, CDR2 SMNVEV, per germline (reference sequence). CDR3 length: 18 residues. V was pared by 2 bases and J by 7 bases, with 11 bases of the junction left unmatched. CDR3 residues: CASSLRDVLAGGNNEQFF. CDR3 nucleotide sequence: TGTGCCAGCAGTTTAAGGGACGTACTAGCGGGGGGGAATAATGAGCAGTTCTTC.

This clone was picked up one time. The CDR3 sequence is CSGGDSYEQYF. The CDR3 DNA follows: TGCAGCGGGGGGGACAGTTACGAGCAGTACTTC. J is TRBJ2-7 and V is TRBV29-1; D perhaps matches TRBD1 (7 bases). The germline V gene encodes CDR1 SQVTM and CDR2 ANQGSEA. The V and J ends lost 7 bases and 4 bases respectively, with 11 bases between them. The length of the CDR3 is 11 residues.

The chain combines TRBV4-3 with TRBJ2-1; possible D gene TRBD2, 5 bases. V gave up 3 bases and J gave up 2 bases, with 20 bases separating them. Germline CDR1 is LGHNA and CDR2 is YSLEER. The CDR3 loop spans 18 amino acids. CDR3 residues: CASSQETNLAGPYNEQFF. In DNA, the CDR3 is TGCGCCAGCAGCCAGGAAACCAATCTAGCAGGTCCCTACAATGAGCAGTTCTTC.

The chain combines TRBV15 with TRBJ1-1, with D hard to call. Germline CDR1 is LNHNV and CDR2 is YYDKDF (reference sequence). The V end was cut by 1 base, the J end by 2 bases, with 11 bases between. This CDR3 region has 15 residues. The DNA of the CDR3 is TGTGCCACCAGCAGAGGTGAGGATTCCAACACTGAAGCTTTCTTT. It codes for CATSRGEDSNTEAFF. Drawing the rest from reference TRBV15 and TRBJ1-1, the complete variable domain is DAMVIQNPRYQVTQFGKPVTLSCSQTLNHNVMYWYQQKSSQAPKLLFHYYDKDFNNEADTPDNFQSRRPNTSFCFLDIRSPGLGDTAMYLCATSRGEDSNTEAFFGQGTRLTVV.

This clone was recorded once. The chain's CDR3 is CASSPKVALNEKLFF. For the CDR3, the DNA is TGTGCCAGCAGCCCCAAAGTAGCTTTAAATGAAAAACTGTTTTTT. The chain couples TRBV5-6 to TRBJ1-4; no reliable D call. From germline, CDR1 is SGHDT and CDR2 YYEEEE. V lost 4 bases, J lost 5 bases, and 15 bases lay in between. The CDR3 loop spans 15 amino acids.

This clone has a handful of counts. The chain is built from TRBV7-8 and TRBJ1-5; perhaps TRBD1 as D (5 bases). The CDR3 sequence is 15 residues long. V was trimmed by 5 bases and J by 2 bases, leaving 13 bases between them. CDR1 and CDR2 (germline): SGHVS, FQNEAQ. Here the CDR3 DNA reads TGTGCCAGCAGCACCGGGTCCAGGGGCAATCAGCCCCAGCATTTT. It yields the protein CASSTGSRGNQPQHF.

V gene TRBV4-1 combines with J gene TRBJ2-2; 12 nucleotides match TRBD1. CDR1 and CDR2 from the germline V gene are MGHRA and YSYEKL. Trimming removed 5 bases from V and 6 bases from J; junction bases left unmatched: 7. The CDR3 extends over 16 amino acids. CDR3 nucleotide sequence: TGCGCCAGCAGCTTCCTGGGACAGGGGGCGGCCGGGGAGCTGTTTTTT. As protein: CASSFLGQGAAGELFF.

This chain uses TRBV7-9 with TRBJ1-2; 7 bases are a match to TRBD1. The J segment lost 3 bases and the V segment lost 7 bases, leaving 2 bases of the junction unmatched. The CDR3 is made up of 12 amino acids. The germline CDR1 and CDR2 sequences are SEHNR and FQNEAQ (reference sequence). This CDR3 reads CASNRGDYGYTF. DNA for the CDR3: TGTGCCAGCAACAGGGGAGACTATGGCTACACCTTC.

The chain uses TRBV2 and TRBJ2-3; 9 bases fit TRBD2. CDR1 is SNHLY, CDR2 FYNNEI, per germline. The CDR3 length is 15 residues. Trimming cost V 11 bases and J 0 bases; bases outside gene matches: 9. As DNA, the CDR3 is TGTGCCCGCAAAGGGCTAGCGGGGAGCACAGATACGCAGTATTTT. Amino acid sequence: CARKGLAGSTDTQYF.

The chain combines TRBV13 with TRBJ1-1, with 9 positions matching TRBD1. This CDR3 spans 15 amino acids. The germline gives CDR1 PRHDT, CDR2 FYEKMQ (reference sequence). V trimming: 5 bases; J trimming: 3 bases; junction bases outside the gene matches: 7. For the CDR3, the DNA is TGTGCCAGCAGCCCAATGGACAGGGGAGACACTGAAGCTTTCTTT. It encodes CASSPMDRGDTEAFF.

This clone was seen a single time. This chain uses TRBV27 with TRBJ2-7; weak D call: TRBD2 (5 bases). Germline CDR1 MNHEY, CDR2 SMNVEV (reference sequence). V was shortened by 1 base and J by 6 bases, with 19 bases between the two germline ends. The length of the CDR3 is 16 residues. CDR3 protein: CASSLLSGNGPLEQYF. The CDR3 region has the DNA TGTGCCAGCAGTTTATTATCCGGGAACGGGCCCCTCGAGCAGTACTTC.

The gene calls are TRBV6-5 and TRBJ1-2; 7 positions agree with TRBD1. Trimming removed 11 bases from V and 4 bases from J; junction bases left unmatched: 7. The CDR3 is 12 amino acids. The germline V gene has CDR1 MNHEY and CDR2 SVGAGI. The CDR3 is CAEHRGSYGYTF. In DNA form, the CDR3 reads TGTGCCGAGCACAGGGGTTCCTATGGCTACACCTTC.

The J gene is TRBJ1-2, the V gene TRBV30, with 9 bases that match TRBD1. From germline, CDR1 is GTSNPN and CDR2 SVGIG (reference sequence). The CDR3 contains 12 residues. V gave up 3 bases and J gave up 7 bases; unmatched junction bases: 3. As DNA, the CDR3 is TGTGCCTGGAGCACAGGGGGCTTTGGCTACACCTTC. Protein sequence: CAWSTGGFGYTF.

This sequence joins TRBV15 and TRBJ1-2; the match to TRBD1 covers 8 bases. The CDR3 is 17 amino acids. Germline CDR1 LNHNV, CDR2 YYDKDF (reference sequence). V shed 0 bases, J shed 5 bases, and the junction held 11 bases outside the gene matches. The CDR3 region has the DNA TGTGCCACCAGCAGAGATCTGGCAGGGGGCGCGGGTTATGGCTACACCTTC. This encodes CATSRDLAGGAGYGYTF.

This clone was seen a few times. The CDR3 sequence is CASSVALGLAGGTGELFF. The CDR3 coding sequence is TGTGCCAGCAGCGTAGCTCTCGGACTAGCGGGGGGTACCGGGGAGCTGTTTTTT. The J gene is TRBJ2-2, the V gene TRBV9; 14 nucleotides align to TRBD2. The V segment lost 0 bases and the J segment 5 bases; nucleotides outside the gene matches: 6. The CDR3 consists of 18 residues. CDR1 and CDR2 (germline): SGDLS, YYNGEE.

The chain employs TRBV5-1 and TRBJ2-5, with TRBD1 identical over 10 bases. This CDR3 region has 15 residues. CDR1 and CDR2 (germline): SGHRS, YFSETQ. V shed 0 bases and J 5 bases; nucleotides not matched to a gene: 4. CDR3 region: CASSLGQGAVETQYF. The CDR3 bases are TGCGCCAGCAGCTTGGGACAGGGGGCGGTGGAGACCCAGTACTTC.